Below, 5 T cell receptor beta chains from the same sample are listed, as sequenced in a study of T cells in women clearing cervical HPV infection. Generated by immunoSEQ multiplex PCR, the TCRdb table keeps only in-frame clones and is missing some. The sample spans approximately 44,000 clones; the ten largest clones claim about 1.2%. The sequenced sample consisted of blood buffy coat. The receptors come from a woman aged 18 to 69 with a cervical HPV16 infection that either progressed to CIN3+ or cleared (not recorded which).

Regarding this clone: The read is 3 residues too short to cover the CDR3 end, so that end is filled in from the germline J gene. The chain links TRBV20-1 to TRBJ1-6, with 9 bases identical to TRBD1. Trimming cost V 6 bases and J 12 bases; bases outside gene matches: 12. The CDR3 has 14 amino acids. Germline V lookup: CDR1 DFQATT, CDR2 SNEGSKA (reference sequence). CDR3 region: CSAGPGTGTEPLHF. CDR3 DNA (partial): TGCAGTGCAGGTCCCGGGACAGGGACGGAACCC.

Regarding this clone: The CDR3 end is not reached by the read, which stops 3 residues before it; the germline J gene fills it in. V is TRBV20-1 and J is TRBJ1-4; TRBD1 agrees at 8 bases. The germline V gene has CDR1 DFQATT and CDR2 SNEGSKA (reference sequence). CDR3 size: 14 residues. V shed 1 base, J shed 5 bases, and the junction held 3 bases outside the gene matches. CDR3 amino acids: CSARGQGLNEKLFF. Partial CDR3 DNA: TGCAGTGCTAGAGGACAGGGGTTAAATGAAAAA.

Note on this clone: The CDR3 goes on 3 residues after the read ends, and that part is filled in from the germline J gene. V and J are TRBV2 and TRBJ2-7, with TRBD1 as a possible D gene (6 bases). Trimming took off 7 bases at V and 3 bases at J, with 13 bases between the two ends. The CDR3 covers 13 residues. Germline loops: CDR1 SNHLY, CDR2 FYNNEI. The CDR3 reads CASTLDRHYEQYF. The CDR3 bases that were read are TGTGCCAGCACCCTGGACAGACACTACGAG.

With regard to this clone: The observed sequence ends 3 residues before the CDR3 terminus, with the missing tail filled in from the germline J gene. This chain connects TRBV2 to TRBJ1-1, with a possible D match to TRBD1 (5 bases). Trimming cost V 4 bases and J 4 bases, with 13 bases left between them. The CDR3 contains 14 residues. CDR1 SNHLY and CDR2 FYNNEI come from the germline V gene. The part of the CDR3 DNA that was read is TGTGCCAGCAGTGTTCGCCAGGGAGGCACTGAA. Protein: CASSVRQGGTE. The entire CDR3 protein reads CASSVRQGGTEAFF.

For this clone: The sequence runs out 3 residues before the end of the CDR3; the remainder is reconstructed from the germline J gene. V gene TRBV7-9 combines with J gene TRBJ1-1, with 8 nucleotides matching TRBD1. V shed 5 bases and J 4 bases; nucleotides not matched to a gene: 6. CDR1 is SEHNR and CDR2 is FQNEAQ in the germline V gene (reference sequence). This CDR3 spans 14 amino acids. CDR3 sequence: CASSPDRGGTEAFF. The sequenced part of the CDR3 DNA is TGTGCCAGCAGCCCCGACAGGGGAGGCACTGAA.